A single sample is the source of the 2 T cell receptor beta chains below, sequenced in a study of T cell responses to AZD1222 COVID-19 vaccine. Clones were read by immunoSEQ multiplex PCR, and TCRdb kept only the in-frame ones, dropping some. This table holds around 130,000 clones, over 85% found once. The sample in question was peripheral blood, obtained on day 0 of AZD1222 vaccination. The receptors originated from an adult in good health.

The genes are TRBV15 and TRBJ1-3; D is unresolved. CDR1 is LNHNV and CDR2 is YYDKDF in the germline V gene (reference sequence). The CDR3 loop spans 13 amino acids. V lost 2 bases, J lost 8 bases, and 10 bases lay in between. The CDR3 DNA sequence: TGTGCCACCAGCAGATCCAAGAGTTACACCATATATTTT. This codes for CATSRSKSYTIYF.

The chain links TRBV3-1 (or the pseudogene TRBV3-2) to TRBJ2-4; no firm D call. The CDR3 is 13 amino acids. The V end lost 1 base, the J end lost 6 bases, and 7 bases lay between the germline ends. Germline CDR1 and CDR2: LGHDT and YNNKEL (reference sequence). CDR3: CASSQGVVNIQYF. CDR3 bases: TGTGCCAGCAGCCAAGGGGTTGTAAACATTCAGTACTTC.